This T cell receptor beta chain was found in a study of shared clonotypes between healthy human individuals. V lost 4 bases to trimming and J lost 0 bases; unmatched junction nucleotides: 4. The CDR3 totals 14 residues. Germline V gene sequence: CDR1 SGHRS, CDR2 YFSETQ. The authors split each subset's genomic DNA evenly across several immunoSEQ plates. TCRdb's copy holds only in-frame clones and misses some; the assay was immunoSEQ multiplex PCR. Seen here are 2 million to 2.5 million clones, just under 95% observed once, and the top ten hold roughly 0.34%. The chain links TRBV5-1 to TRBJ2-7; 7 bases map to TRBD1. The sequenced sample was naive CD4+ T cells from PBMCs. Noted subset: CD45RA+ positively selected. This sequence originates from a man aged 18 to 35 in good health. Some clones in this sample may be carry-over from other donors' samples. In DNA, the CDR3 is TGCGCCAGCAGCACCGGACAGGACTCCTACGAGCAGTACTTC. Amino acid sequence: CASSTGQDSYEQYF.